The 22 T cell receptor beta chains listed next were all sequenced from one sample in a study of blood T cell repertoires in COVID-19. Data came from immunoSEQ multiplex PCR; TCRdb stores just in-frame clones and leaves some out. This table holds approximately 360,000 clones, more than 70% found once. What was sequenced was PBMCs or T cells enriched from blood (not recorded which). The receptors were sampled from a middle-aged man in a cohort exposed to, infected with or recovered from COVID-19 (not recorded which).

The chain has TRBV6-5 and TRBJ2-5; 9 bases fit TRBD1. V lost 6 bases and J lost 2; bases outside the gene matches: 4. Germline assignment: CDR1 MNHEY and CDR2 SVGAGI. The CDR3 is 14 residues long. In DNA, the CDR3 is TGTGCCAGCAGAGAGACAGGGGGTCAAGAGACCCAGTACTTC. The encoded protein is CASRETGGQETQYF.

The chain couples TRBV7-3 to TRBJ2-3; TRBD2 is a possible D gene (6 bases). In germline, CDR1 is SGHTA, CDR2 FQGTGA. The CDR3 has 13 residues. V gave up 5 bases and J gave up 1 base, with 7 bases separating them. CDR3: CASSPGGTDTQYF. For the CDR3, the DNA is TGTGCCAGCAGCCCGGGGGGCACAGATACGCAGTATTTT.

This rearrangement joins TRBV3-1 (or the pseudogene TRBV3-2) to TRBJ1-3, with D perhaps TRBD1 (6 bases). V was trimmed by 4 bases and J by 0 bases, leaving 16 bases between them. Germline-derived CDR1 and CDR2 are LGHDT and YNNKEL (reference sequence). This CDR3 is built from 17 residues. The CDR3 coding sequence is TGTGCCAGCAGCCGATCGGACAGCCGACTCTCTGGAAACACCATATATTTT. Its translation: CASSRSDSRLSGNTIYF.

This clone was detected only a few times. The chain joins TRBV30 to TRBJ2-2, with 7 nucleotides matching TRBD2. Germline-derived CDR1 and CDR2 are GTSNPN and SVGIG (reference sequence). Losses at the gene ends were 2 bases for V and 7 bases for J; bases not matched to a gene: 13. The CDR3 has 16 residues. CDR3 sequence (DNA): TGTGCCTGGAGTCCAAAAAGGACTAGGCGCGACGGGGAGCTGTTTTTT. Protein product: CAWSPKRTRRDGELFF.

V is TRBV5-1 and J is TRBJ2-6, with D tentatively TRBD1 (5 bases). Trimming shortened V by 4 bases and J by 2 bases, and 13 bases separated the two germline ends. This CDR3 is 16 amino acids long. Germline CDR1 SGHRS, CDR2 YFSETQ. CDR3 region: CASSPVAGPGANVLTF. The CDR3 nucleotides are TGCGCCAGCAGCCCCGTGGCAGGGCCTGGGGCCAACGTCCTGACTTTC.

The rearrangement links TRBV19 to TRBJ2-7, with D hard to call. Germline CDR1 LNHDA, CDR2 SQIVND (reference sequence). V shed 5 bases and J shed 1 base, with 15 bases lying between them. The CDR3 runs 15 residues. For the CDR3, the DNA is TGTGCCAGTAGTCCCCAAGTCTCGGGTTCCTACGAGCAGTACTTC. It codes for CASSPQVSGSYEQYF.

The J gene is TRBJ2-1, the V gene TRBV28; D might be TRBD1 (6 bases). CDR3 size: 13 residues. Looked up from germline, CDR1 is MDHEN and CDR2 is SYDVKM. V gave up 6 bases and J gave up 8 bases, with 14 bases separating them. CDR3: CASRKQGRDEQFF. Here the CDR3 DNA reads TGTGCCAGCAGAAAACAGGGTCGGGATGAGCAGTTCTTC.

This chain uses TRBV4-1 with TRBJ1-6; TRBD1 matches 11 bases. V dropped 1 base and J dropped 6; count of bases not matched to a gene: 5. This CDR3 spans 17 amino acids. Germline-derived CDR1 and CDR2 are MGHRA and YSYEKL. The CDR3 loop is CASSQGGQGAFNSPLHF. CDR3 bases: TGCGCCAGCAGCCAAGGTGGACAGGGGGCCTTTAATTCACCCCTCCACTTT.

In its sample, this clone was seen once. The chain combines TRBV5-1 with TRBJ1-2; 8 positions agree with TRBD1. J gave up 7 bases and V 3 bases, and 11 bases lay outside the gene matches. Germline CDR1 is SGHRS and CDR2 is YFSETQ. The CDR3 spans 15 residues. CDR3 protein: CASSSTPGGYVGYTF. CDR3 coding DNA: TGCGCCAGCAGCTCAACTCCAGGGGGCTACGTTGGCTACACCTTC.

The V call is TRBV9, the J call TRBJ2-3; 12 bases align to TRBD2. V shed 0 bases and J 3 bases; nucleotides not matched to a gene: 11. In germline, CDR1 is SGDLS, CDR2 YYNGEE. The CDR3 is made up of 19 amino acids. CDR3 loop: CASSVDEPPLAGGTDTQYF. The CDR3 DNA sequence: TGTGCCAGCAGCGTAGACGAACCTCCCCTAGCGGGAGGGACAGATACGCAGTATTTT.

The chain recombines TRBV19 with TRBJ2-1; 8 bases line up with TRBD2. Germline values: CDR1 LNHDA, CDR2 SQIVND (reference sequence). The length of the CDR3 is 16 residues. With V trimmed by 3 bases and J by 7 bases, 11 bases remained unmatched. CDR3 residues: CASSIFAGGYGNEQFF. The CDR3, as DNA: TGTGCCAGTAGTATTTTCGCGGGAGGATACGGAAATGAGCAGTTCTTC.

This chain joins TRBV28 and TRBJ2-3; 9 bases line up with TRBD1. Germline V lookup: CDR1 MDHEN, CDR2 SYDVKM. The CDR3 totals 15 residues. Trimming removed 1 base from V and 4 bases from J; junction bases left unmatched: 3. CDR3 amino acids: CASSLLDRGPDTQYF. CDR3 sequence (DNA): TGTGCCAGCAGTTTATTGGACAGGGGACCAGATACGCAGTATTTT.

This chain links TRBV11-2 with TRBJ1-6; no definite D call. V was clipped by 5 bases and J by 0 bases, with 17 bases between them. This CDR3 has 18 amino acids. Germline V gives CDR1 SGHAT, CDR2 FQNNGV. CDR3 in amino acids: CASSRNRDYSSYNSPLHF. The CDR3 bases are TGTGCCAGCAGCAGAAATAGAGACTACAGCTCCTATAATTCACCCCTCCACTTT.

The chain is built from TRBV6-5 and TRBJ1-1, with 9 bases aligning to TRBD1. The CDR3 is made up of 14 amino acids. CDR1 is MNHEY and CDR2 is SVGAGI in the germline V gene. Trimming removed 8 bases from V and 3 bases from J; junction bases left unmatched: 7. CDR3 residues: CASVRTGVDTEAFF. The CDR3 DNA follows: TGTGCCAGCGTTAGGACAGGGGTGGACACTGAAGCTTTCTTT.

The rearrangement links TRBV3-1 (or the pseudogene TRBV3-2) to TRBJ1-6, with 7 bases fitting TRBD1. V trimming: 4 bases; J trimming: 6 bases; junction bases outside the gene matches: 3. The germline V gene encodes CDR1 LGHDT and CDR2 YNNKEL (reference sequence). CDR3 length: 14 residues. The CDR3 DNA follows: TGTGCCAGCAGCCTAGGACAGGCTAATTCACCCCTCCACTTT. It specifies CASSLGQANSPLHF.

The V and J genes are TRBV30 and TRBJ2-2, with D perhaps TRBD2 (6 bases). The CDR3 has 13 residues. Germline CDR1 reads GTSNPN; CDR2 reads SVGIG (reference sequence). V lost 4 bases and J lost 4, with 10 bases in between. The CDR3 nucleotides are TGTGCCTGGACAGTGGGGGGCACCGGGGAGCTGTTTTTT. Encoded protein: CAWTVGGTGELFF.

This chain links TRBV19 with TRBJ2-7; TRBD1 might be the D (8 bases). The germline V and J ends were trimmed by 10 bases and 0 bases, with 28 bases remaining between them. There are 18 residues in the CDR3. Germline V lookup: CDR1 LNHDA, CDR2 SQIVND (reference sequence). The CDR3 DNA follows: TGTGCCACCCCCGACAGGGGTAGCGGGCTCACGAGCTCCTACGAGCAGTACTTC. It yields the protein CATPDRGSGLTSSYEQYF. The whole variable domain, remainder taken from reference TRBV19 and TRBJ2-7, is DGGITQSPKYLFRKEGQNVTLSCEQNLNHDAMYWYRQDPGQGLRLIYYSQIVNDFQKGDIAEGYSVSREKKESFPLTVTSAQKNPTAFYLCATPDRGSGLTSSYEQYFGPGTRLTVT.

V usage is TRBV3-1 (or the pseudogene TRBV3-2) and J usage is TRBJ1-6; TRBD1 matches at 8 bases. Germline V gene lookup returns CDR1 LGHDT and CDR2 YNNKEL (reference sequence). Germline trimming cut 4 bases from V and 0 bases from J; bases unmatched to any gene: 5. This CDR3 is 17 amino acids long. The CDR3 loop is CASSPTGASSYNSPLHF. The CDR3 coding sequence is TGTGCCAGCAGCCCGACAGGGGCGAGCTCCTATAATTCACCCCTCCACTTT.

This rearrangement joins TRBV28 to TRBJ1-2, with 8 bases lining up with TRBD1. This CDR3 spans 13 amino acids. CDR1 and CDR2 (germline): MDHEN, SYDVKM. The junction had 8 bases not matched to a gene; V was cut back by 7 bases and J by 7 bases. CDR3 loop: CASMTGDRLGYTF. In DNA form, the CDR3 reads TGTGCCAGCATGACAGGGGACCGTCTTGGCTACACCTTC.

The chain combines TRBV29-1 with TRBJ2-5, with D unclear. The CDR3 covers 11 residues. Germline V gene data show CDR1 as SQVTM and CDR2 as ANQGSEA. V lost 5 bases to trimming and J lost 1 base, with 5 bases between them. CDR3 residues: CSVSSQETQYF. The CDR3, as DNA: TGCAGCGTTTCTTCCCAAGAGACCCAGTACTTC.

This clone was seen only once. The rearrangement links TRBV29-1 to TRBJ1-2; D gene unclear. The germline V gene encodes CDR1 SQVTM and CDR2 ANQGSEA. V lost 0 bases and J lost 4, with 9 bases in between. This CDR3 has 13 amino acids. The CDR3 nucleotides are TGCAGCGTTGAAGATCCAAATAGCTATGGCTACACCTTC. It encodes CSVEDPNSYGYTF.

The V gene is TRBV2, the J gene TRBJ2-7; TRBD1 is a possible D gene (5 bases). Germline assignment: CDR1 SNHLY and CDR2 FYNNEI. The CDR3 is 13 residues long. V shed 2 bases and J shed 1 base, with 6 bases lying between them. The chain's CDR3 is CASSEQGSYEQYF. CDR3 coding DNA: TGTGCCAGCAGTGAACAGGGATCCTACGAGCAGTACTTC.